This TCR beta chain was sequenced during a study of shared clonotypes between healthy human individuals. The data were produced by immunoSEQ multiplex PCR, yet TCRdb's version contains in-frame clones alone and is incomplete. The sample has fewer than 600,000 clones, 79% seen once. V shed 1 base, J shed 2 bases, and the junction held 8 bases outside the gene matches. The CDR3 totals 18 residues. Germline V gene sequence: CDR1 LNHNV, CDR2 YYDKDF (reference sequence). This clone was observed a single time. This receptor was taken from a woman aged 40-49 years in good health. Some clones in this sample may be carry-over from other donors' samples. Sequenced input: PBMCs. V usage is TRBV15 and J usage is TRBJ2-3; 11 positions agree with TRBD2. CDR3 coding DNA: TGTGCCACCAGCAGAGTTCCGGGACTAGCGGCTCCCACAGATACGCAGTATTTT. Amino acids: CATSRVPGLAAPTDTQYF.